These 19 T cell receptor beta chains were all obtained from the same sample, sequenced in a study of PD-1 blockade in classical Hodgkin lymphoma. Specified time point: newly diagnosed, previously untreated cHL patient sample. Magnetic negative selection was used to purify CD8+ T cells from thawed PBMCs. Profiling relied on immunoSEQ multiplex PCR, and the TCRdb table lists in-frame clones only, not all of them. The sample yields around 10,000 clones, 80% to 90% seen once. The sample taken for sequencing was CD8+ T cells from blood. The receptors shown here come from a human donor with classical Hodgkin lymphoma.

The chain recombines TRBV19 with TRBJ2-1; TRBD2 might be the D (7 bases). Germline V gives CDR1 LNHDA, CDR2 SQIVND (reference sequence). Trimming shortened V by 1 base and J by 3 bases, and 13 bases separated the two germline ends. The CDR3 sequence is 16 residues long. CDR3 DNA sequence: TGTGCCAGTAGTATAGTCGGCGGGGGCAACTACAATGAGCAGTTCTTC. Translated, it gives CASSIVGGGNYNEQFF.

The J gene is TRBJ2-1, the V gene TRBV4-1; D unresolved. Germline V gives CDR1 MGHRA, CDR2 YSYEKL. Trimming took 2 bases from V and 7 from J, leaving 15 bases between them. CDR3 length: 15 amino acids. CDR3 in DNA: TGCGCCAGCAGCCAAACACCGGGTCTGGAGAATGAGCAGTTCTTC. Protein sequence: CASSQTPGLENEQFF.

The J gene is TRBJ2-7, the V gene TRBV27, with D perhaps TRBD2 (6 bases). The ends were cut back, 0 bases at V and 0 bases at J, with 15 bases in the middle. CDR1 and CDR2 (germline): MNHEY, SMNVEV (reference sequence). CDR3 size: 17 residues. CDR3 bases: TGTGCCAGCAGTTTATCGGGGCTGGCGGGAAGCTCCTACGAGCAGTACTTC. Translation gives CASSLSGLAGSSYEQYF.

The chain has TRBV2 and TRBJ2-5; possible D gene TRBD1, 5 bases. The CDR3 is 15 amino acids. V was clipped by 2 bases and J by 2 bases, with 12 bases between them. Germline-derived CDR1 and CDR2 are SNHLY and FYNNEI. This chain's CDR3 is CASSERGTEQETQYF. The CDR3 region has the DNA TGTGCCAGCAGTGAAAGGGGAACTGAACAAGAGACCCAGTACTTC. The full variable domain, in which reference TRBV2 and TRBJ2-5 provide the parts outside the CDR3, is EPEVTQTPSHQVTQMGQEVILRCVPISNHLYFYWYRQILGQKVEFLVSFYNNEISEKSEIFDDQFSVERPDGSNFTLKIRSTKLEDSAMYFCASSERGTEQETQYFGPGTRLLVL.

CDR3 region: CASSLSVGYEQYF. Here the CDR3 DNA reads TGCGCCAGCAGCTTGTCAGTGGGCTACGAGCAGTACTTC. The chain joins TRBV5-1 to TRBJ2-7; D not resolved. Looked up from germline, CDR1 is SGHRS and CDR2 is YFSETQ. Trimming shortened V by 1 base and J by 3 bases, and 8 bases separated the two germline ends. The CDR3 spans 13 residues.

The chain recombines TRBV7-9 with TRBJ2-7; D is uncertain. In germline, CDR1 is SEHNR, CDR2 FQNEAQ (reference sequence). V was trimmed by 1 base and J by 4 bases, leaving 5 bases between them. This CDR3 spans 12 amino acids. The CDR3, as DNA: TGTGCCAGCAGCTTAGTTTCTTACGAGCAGTACTTC. Protein product: CASSLVSYEQYF. Full variable domain (rest looked up from reference TRBV7-9 and TRBJ2-7): DTGVSQNPRHKITKRGQNVTFRCDPISEHNRLYWYRQTLGQGPEFLTYFQNEAQLEKSRLLSDRFSAERPKGSFSTLEIQRTEQGDSAMYLCASSLVSYEQYFGPGTRLTVT.

A word on this clone: The junction does not match germline at one end; this may be a read error. CDR3 sequence: CASTLSGGPSYEQYF. CDR3 bases: TGTGCCAGCACCTTAAGCGGGGGGCCCTCCTACGAGCAGTACTTC. The chain joins TRBV11-2 to TRBJ2-7; 9 bases match TRBD2. The CDR3 runs 15 residues. CDR1 is SGHAT and CDR2 is FQNNGV in the germline V gene.

The chain recombines TRBV7-2 with TRBJ2-3, with no clear D. The CDR3 is made up of 13 amino acids. Germline assignment: CDR1 SGHTA and CDR2 FQGNSA. Trimming removed 1 base from V and 3 bases from J, with 5 bases in between. CDR3 in amino acids: CASSLEGTDTQYF. CDR3 nucleotides: TGTGCCAGCAGCTTAGAAGGGACAGATACGCAGTATTTT.

The chain recombines TRBV21-1 with TRBJ2-1; the table's D gene call, TRBD2, was not cross checked with the DNA. TRBV21-1 counts as a pseudogene. The CDR3 has 17 amino acids. CDR3 sequence (DNA): TGTGCCAGCAGCAAACGGACTAGGCGGAGCTCCTACAATGAGCAGTTCTTC. Translation gives CASSKRTRRSSYNEQFF.

This rearrangement joins TRBV27 to TRBJ2-7, with 11 bases lining up with TRBD1. V shed 4 bases and J 3 bases; nucleotides not matched to a gene: 2. The germline V gene has CDR1 MNHEY and CDR2 SMNVEV (reference sequence). This CDR3 region has 14 residues. DNA of the CDR3: TGTGCCAGCAGTTCCGGGACAGGGGGCTACGAGCAGTACTTC. Protein: CASSSGTGGYEQYF.

The chain couples TRBV18 to TRBJ2-5, with 10 nucleotides matching TRBD1. Per the germline V gene, CDR1 is KGHSH and CDR2 is LQKENI. This CDR3 is 19 amino acids long. Trimming at V came to 2 bases and at J to 5 bases, leaving 17 bases not matched to a gene. The CDR3 DNA reads TGTGCCAGCTCACCATTCCCAGACCGGGACAGGGGACGTCGGGAGACCCAGTACTTC. Its translation is CASSPFPDRDRGRRETQYF.

The J gene is TRBJ2-1, the V gene TRBV9, with D perhaps matching TRBD2 (5 bases). V lost 0 bases and J 8 bases, leaving 9 bases between the germline ends. Germline loops: CDR1 SGDLS, CDR2 YYNGEE. The CDR3 contains 13 residues. DNA of the CDR3: TGTGCCAGCAGCGTAGCGGGGTTCGATGAGCAGTTCTTC. Protein product: CASSVAGFDEQFF.

The J gene is TRBJ1-2, the V gene TRBV5-1; D uncertain. CDR1 and CDR2 from the germline V gene are SGHRS and YFSETQ. V lost 0 bases, J lost 3 bases, and 12 bases lay in between. The length of the CDR3 is 15 residues. DNA for the CDR3: TGCGCCAGCAGCTTGGATCTGGTCCAGTACTATGGCTACACCTTC. Translation gives CASSLDLVQYYGYTF.

V is TRBV11-1 and J is TRBJ2-3, with D uncertain. The CDR3 is 11 residues long. Germline V gene data show CDR1 as SGHAT and CDR2 as FQDESV (reference sequence). Trimming took 4 bases from V and 9 from J, leaving 8 bases between them. CDR3 residues: CASSYIGTQYF. The DNA for the CDR3 is TGTGCCAGCAGCTACATTGGAACGCAGTATTTT.

This clone was seen more than once but under ten times. The chain links TRBV5-4 to TRBJ1-1; 7 nucleotides align to TRBD1. Germline V gene sequence: CDR1 SGHNT, CDR2 YYREEE (reference sequence). Losses at the gene ends were 2 bases for V and 11 bases for J; bases not matched to a gene: 12. This CDR3 contains 14 residues. CDR3 in amino acids: CASSLRTGAPGAFF. The CDR3 nucleotides read TGTGCCAGCAGCTTACGCACAGGGGCCCCGGGGGCTTTCTTT.

This clone has just one count. The chain joins TRBV11-2 to TRBJ1-1; D is ambiguous. V was shortened by 1 base and J by 1 base, with 7 bases between the two germline ends. The CDR3 totals 14 residues. Germline V gives CDR1 SGHAT, CDR2 FQNNGV. The DNA for the CDR3 is TGTGCCAGCAGCTTAGTTGCAGCGAACACTGAAGCTTTCTTT. It translates to CASSLVAANTEAFF.

The genes are TRBV5-4 and TRBJ2-7; a weak D match, TRBD2 (6 bases). Germline V lookup: CDR1 SGHNT, CDR2 YYREEE (reference sequence). V was pared by 2 bases and J by 2 bases, with 17 bases between. The CDR3 contains 16 residues. CDR3 sequence (DNA): TGTGCCAGCAGCTTCGGGGTAGCTAGCGAGCCCTACGAGCAGTACTTC. It translates to CASSFGVASEPYEQYF.

This sequence joins TRBV6-1 and TRBJ1-2; D might be TRBD1 (5 bases). Germline CDR1 MNHNS, CDR2 SASEGT. The CDR3 is 12 residues long. V was cut by 5 bases and J by 4 bases, with 8 bases left in between. DNA of the CDR3: TGTGCCAGCAGTCGACAGACCTATGGCTACACCTTC. Translation: CASSRQTYGYTF.

This clone was seen a few times. V is TRBV19 and J is TRBJ2-7; 7 nucleotides agree with TRBD1. The CDR3 loop spans 15 amino acids. Germline CDR1 LNHDA, CDR2 SQIVND (reference sequence). The J segment lost 2 bases and the V segment lost 4 bases, leaving 8 bases of the junction unmatched. The CDR3 DNA follows: TGTGCCAGTAGTACCGGACAGGATGGGGCCTACGAGCAGTACTTC. Amino acid sequence: CASSTGQDGAYEQYF.